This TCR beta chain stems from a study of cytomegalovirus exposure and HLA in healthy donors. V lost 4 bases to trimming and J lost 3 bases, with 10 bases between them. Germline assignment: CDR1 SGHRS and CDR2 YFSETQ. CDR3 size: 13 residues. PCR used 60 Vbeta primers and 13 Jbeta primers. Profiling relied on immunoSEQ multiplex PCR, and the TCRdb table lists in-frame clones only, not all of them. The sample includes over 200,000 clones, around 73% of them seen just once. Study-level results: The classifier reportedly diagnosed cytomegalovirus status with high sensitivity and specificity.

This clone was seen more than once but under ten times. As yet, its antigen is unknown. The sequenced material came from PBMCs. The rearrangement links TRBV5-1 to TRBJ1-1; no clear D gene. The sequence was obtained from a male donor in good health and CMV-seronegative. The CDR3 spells CASSRVGDTEAFF. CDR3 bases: TGCGCCAGCAGCCGGGTGGGAGACACTGAAGCTTTCTTT.